Below, one T cell receptor (beta chain) is given with its context. Its target is not known. This record comes from a study of monozygotic twins with inflammatory bowel disease. Study outcomes and limitations: Against healthy co-twins, IBD patients had lower TCRbeta diversity (measured by inverse Simpson).

The V gene's germline CDR1 is LNHDA and CDR2 SQIVND (reference sequence). The CDR3 runs to 13 residues. Via template switching, UMIs carrying a 6-nucleotide sample barcode were introduced. Two nested PCRs, run for approximately 16 and 9 cycles, were applied to TCRalpha and TCRbeta cDNA. TCRdb reanalyzed the 5' RACE reads, giving one entry per CDR3 protein sequence and no DNA. This repertoire includes under 350,000 distinct CDR3 sequences. The chain joins TRBV19 to TRBJ1-2. This clonotype was obtained from a human donor with ulcerative colitis or Crohn's disease, or a healthy co-twin of an affected twin (not recorded which). The sample comprised blood. CDR3 in amino acids: CASSIGQHNGYTF.